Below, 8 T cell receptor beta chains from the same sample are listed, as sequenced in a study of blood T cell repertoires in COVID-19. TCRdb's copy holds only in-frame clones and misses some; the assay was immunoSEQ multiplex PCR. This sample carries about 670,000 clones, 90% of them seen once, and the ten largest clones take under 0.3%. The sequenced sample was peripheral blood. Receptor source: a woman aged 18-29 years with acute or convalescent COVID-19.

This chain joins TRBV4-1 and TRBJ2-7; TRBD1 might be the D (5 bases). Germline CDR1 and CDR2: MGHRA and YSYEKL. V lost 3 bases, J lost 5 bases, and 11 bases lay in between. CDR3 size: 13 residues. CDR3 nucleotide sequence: TGCGCCAGCAGCCATCCAGGGTTCAACGAGCAGTACTTC. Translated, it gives CASSHPGFNEQYF.

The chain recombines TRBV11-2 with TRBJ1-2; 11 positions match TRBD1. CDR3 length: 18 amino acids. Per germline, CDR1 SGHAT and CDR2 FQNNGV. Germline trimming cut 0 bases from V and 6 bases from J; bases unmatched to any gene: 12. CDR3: CASSLDQGDRGDGNGYTF. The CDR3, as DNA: TGTGCCAGCAGCTTAGATCAGGGGGACAGGGGGGATGGAAATGGCTACACCTTC.

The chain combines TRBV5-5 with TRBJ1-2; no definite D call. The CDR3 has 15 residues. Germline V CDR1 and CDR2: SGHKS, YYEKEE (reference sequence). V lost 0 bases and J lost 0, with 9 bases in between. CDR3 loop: CASSLGESPNYGYTF. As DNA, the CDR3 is TGTGCCAGCAGCTTGGGGGAGTCCCCTAACTATGGCTACACCTTC.

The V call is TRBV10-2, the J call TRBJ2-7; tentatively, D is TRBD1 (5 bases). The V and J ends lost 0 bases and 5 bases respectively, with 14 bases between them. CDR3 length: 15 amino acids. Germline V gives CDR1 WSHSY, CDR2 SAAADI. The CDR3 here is CASSESRTNFHEQYF. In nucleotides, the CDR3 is TGCGCCAGCAGTGAGTCTAGGACAAACTTCCACGAGCAGTACTTC.

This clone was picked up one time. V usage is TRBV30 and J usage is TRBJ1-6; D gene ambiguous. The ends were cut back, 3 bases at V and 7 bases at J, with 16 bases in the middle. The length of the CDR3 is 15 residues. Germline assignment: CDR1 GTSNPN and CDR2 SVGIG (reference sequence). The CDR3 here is CAWRSSGSGNSPLHF. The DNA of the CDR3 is TGTGCCTGGAGATCGTCCGGGAGCGGCAATTCACCCCTCCACTTT.

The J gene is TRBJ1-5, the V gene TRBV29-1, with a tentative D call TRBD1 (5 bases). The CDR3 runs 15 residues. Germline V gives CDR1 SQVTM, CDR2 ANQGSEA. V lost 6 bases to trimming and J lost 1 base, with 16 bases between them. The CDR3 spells CSVGLTDKSNQPQHF. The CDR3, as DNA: TGCAGCGTAGGCCTGACAGATAAGAGCAATCAGCCCCAGCATTTT.

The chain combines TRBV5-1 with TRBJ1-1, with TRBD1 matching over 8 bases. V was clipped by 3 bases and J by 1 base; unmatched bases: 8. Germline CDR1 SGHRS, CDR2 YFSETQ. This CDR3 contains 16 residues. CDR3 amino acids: CASSSGQGRGNTEAFF. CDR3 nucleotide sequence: TGCGCCAGCAGCTCCGGACAGGGTCGGGGGAACACTGAAGCTTTCTTT.

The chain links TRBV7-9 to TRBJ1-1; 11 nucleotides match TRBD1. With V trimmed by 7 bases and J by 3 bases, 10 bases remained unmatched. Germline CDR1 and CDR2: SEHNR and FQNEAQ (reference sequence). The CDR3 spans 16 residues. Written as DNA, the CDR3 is TGTGCCAGCACAAAACGGACAGGGGGCCTGGACACTGAAGCTTTCTTT. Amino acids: CASTKRTGGLDTEAFF.